This passage covers 31 T cell receptor beta chains from one sample sequenced in a study of blood T cell repertoires in COVID-19 (dated by TCRdb to the early 2020s). Preparation of the library involved the immunoSEQ multiplex PCR assay. TCRdb took this table from immuneACCESS and kept in-frame rearrangements with V and J called. Such tables lack part of the clones; where checked against another copy, unresolved V genes explain under half of the gap, and the rest is unexplained. The sample contains 200,000 to 250,000 clones, around nine tenths of them found a single time. 1.4% to 1.5% of the sample is in the top ten clones. The specimen sequenced was peripheral blood. These receptor sequences come from a man between 18 and 29 years old with active or convalescent COVID-19.

CDR3 sequence (DNA): TGCGCCAGCAGCCCGGACAGGGGTAGTTCACCCCTCCACTTT. Its translation: CASSPDRGSSPLHF. The chain is built from TRBV5-1 and TRBJ1-6; TRBD1 aligns across 9 bases. V lost 4 bases and J lost 9; bases outside the gene matches: 5. CDR3 length: 14 residues. Germline V gene lookup returns CDR1 SGHRS and CDR2 YFSETQ.

The table lists this clone with a count of one. This chain uses TRBV7-9 with TRBJ2-5; TRBD1 matches 8 bases. Germline loops: CDR1 SEHNR, CDR2 FQNEAQ (reference sequence). This CDR3 region has 16 residues. J gave up 1 base and V 1 base, and 5 bases lay outside the gene matches. DNA of the CDR3: TGTGCCAGCAGCTTAGAGGAGCAGGGGGCCCAAGAGACCCAGTACTTC. Translation: CASSLEEQGAQETQYF. Combining the CDR3 with reference TRBV7-9 and TRBJ2-5 gives the whole variable domain DTGVSQNPRHKITKRGQNVTFRCDPISEHNRLYWYRQTLGQGPEFLTYFQNEAQLEKSRLLSDRFSAERPKGSFSTLEIQRTEQGDSAMYLCASSLEEQGAQETQYFGPGTRLLVL.

The V call is TRBV3-1 (or the pseudogene TRBV3-2), the J call TRBJ1-1; TRBD1 aligns across 9 bases. V was clipped by 4 bases and J by 1 base; unmatched bases: 4. The CDR3 runs 15 residues. The germline CDR1 and CDR2 sequences are LGHDT and YNNKEL (reference sequence). The CDR3 loop reads CASSPGQGKNTEAFF. Written as DNA, the CDR3 is TGTGCCAGCAGCCCGGGACAGGGAAAGAACACTGAAGCTTTCTTT.

The J gene is TRBJ2-1, the V gene TRBV5-1; D unclear. The V gene's germline CDR1 is SGHRS and CDR2 YFSETQ. The CDR3 is made up of 15 amino acids. V dropped 4 bases and J dropped 0 bases, with 11 bases sitting between them. In nucleotides, the CDR3 is TGCGCCAGCAGCCTCGCGCCGGGCTCCTACAATGAGCAGTTCTTC. Translation: CASSLAPGSYNEQFF.

V is TRBV2 and J is TRBJ2-1, with D unclear. V lost 9 bases and J lost 6, with 6 bases in between. CDR1 and CDR2 from the germline V gene are SNHLY and FYNNEI. The CDR3 consists of 10 residues. The CDR3 loop reads CASLRNEQFF. As DNA, the CDR3 is TGTGCCAGTTTGCGCAATGAGCAGTTCTTC. Looking up the rest from reference TRBV2 and TRBJ2-1 gives the full variable domain: EPEVTQTPSHQVTQMGQEVILRCVPISNHLYFYWYRQILGQKVEFLVSFYNNEISEKSEIFDDQFSVERPDGSNFTLKIRSTKLEDSAMYFCASLRNEQFFGPGTRLTVL.

This clone has a single count. This chain uses TRBV14 with TRBJ1-1, with TRBD1 as a possible D gene (5 bases). The CDR3 runs 16 residues. CDR1 and CDR2 from the germline V gene are SGHDN and FVKESK. V lost 2 bases to trimming and J lost 3 bases, with 16 bases between them. The CDR3 nucleotides read TGTGCCAGCAGCCAACGAGTCAGGGTTGGCGACACTGAAGCTTTCTTT. Amino acid sequence: CASSQRVRVGDTEAFF.

The chain employs TRBV19 and TRBJ2-1; 12 positions match TRBD1. The ends lost 3 bases at V and 8 bases at J; junction bases unmatched: 5. Germline loops: CDR1 LNHDA, CDR2 SQIVND (reference sequence). The CDR3 covers 15 residues. The DNA for the CDR3 is TGTGCCAGTAGTATCGGGACAGGGGGCTGGGATGAGCAGTTCTTC. Residues: CASSIGTGGWDEQFF. The complete variable domain, with remaining parts taken from reference TRBV19 and TRBJ2-1, reads DGGITQSPKYLFRKEGQNVTLSCEQNLNHDAMYWYRQDPGQGLRLIYYSQIVNDFQKGDIAEGYSVSREKKESFPLTVTSAQKNPTAFYLCASSIGTGGWDEQFFGPGTRLTVL.

The CDR3, as DNA: TGTGCCAGCAGGGACAGGCAGAGCAATCAGCCCCAGCATTTT. As protein: CASRDRQSNQPQHF. The rearrangement uses TRBV2 and TRBJ1-5; TRBD1 agrees at 7 bases. Germline trimming cut 6 bases from V and 1 base from J; bases unmatched to any gene: 3. The V gene's germline CDR1 is SNHLY and CDR2 FYNNEI. This CDR3 spans 14 amino acids.

The chain recombines TRBV6-2 or TRBV6-3 with TRBJ1-4, with no clear D. Germline V gives CDR1 MNHEY, CDR2 SVGEGT. The CDR3 spans 15 residues. V was clipped by 5 bases and J by 8 bases, with 18 bases between them. CDR3 region: CASSSYRGDYEKLFF. DNA of the CDR3: TGTGCCAGCAGTAGCTACCGCGGGGATTACGAAAAACTGTTTTTT.

The chain combines TRBV10-1 with TRBJ1-1, with TRBD1 as a possible D gene (6 bases). The V and J ends lost 5 bases and 3 bases respectively, with 7 bases between them. Germline CDR1 reads WNHNN; CDR2 reads SYGVQD (reference sequence). CDR3 length equals 12 residues. The CDR3 reads CASSPGDTEAFF. The CDR3, as DNA: TGCGCCAGCAGTCCAGGGGACACTGAAGCTTTCTTT.

CDR3 nucleotides: TGTGCCAGCAGTCCCCGACTAGCGGGGAGCTCCTACAATGAGCAGTTCTTC. This codes for CASSPRLAGSSYNEQFF. The rearrangement uses TRBV27 and TRBJ2-1, with 11 bases aligning to TRBD2. J gave up 0 bases and V 5 bases, and 6 bases lay outside the gene matches. The CDR3 contains 17 residues. Germline CDR1 MNHEY, CDR2 SMNVEV (reference sequence).

The chain uses TRBV5-1 and TRBJ2-5, with D unresolved. V lost 0 bases and J 5 bases, leaving 5 bases between the germline ends. CDR1 is SGHRS and CDR2 is YFSETQ in the germline V gene. CDR3 size: 12 residues. This CDR3 is CASSLAMETQYF. CDR3 sequence (DNA): TGCGCCAGCAGCTTGGCCATGGAGACCCAGTACTTC.

The chain uses TRBV6-4 and TRBJ2-7; 11 bases are a match to TRBD2. The CDR3 contains 13 residues. Trimming at V came to 6 bases and at J to 5 bases, leaving 3 bases not matched to a gene. Germline CDR1 and CDR2: MRHNA and SNTAGT. CDR3 nucleotide sequence: TGTGCCAGCAGGATGGGACTAGCGGACGAGCAGTACTTC. Residues: CASRMGLADEQYF.

Regarding this clone: Other DNA variants within this sample encode the same CDR3. The V call is TRBV27, the J call TRBJ2-7; the D gene is possibly TRBD1 (5 bases). Germline V gene lookup returns CDR1 MNHEY and CDR2 SMNVEV (reference sequence). V was shortened by 3 bases and J by 5 bases, with 14 bases between the two germline ends. This CDR3 is 14 amino acids long. Here the CDR3 DNA reads TGTGCCAGCAGTTTCGGCCAGGGTGGCAACGAGCAGTACTTC. Its translation is CASSFGQGGNEQYF.

The V gene is TRBV29-1, the J gene TRBJ2-3, with 8 positions matching TRBD2. The CDR3 consists of 14 residues. CDR1 and CDR2 from the germline V gene are SQVTM and ANQGSEA. Trimming cost V 7 bases and J 5 bases; bases outside gene matches: 11. CDR3 nucleotide sequence: TGCAGCGCCCGATCGGGACTAGTGAGAGATACGCAGTATTTT. It specifies CSARSGLVRDTQYF.

This chain uses TRBV12-3 or TRBV12-4 with TRBJ2-2, with TRBD1 matching 9 bases. CDR3 length: 12 residues. Trimming took 6 bases from V and 11 from J; bases not matched to a gene: 4. The chain's CDR3 is CASSLGQGELFF. CDR3 bases: TGTGCCAGCAGCCTGGGACAGGGTGAGCTGTTTTTT.

The genes are TRBV7-2 and TRBJ2-7, with D perhaps matching TRBD2 (7 bases). CDR1 and CDR2 (germline): SGHTA, FQGNSA. V was trimmed by 5 bases and J by 5 bases, leaving 19 bases between them. This CDR3 comprises 15 residues. The DNA for the CDR3 is TGTGCCAGCAGCCCCCTTAGGGGAGGGGGGGACGAGCAGTACTTC. As protein: CASSPLRGGGDEQYF.

The chain joins TRBV5-1 to TRBJ2-1; 11 nucleotides line up with TRBD2. Germline assignment: CDR1 SGHRS and CDR2 YFSETQ. The CDR3 has 15 amino acids. The V gene end was trimmed by 4 bases and the J gene end by 7 bases; junction bases not matched to a gene: 7. CDR3 in amino acids: CASSLQLAGVNEQFF. CDR3 DNA: TGCGCCAGCAGCCTTCAACTAGCGGGAGTTAATGAGCAGTTCTTC.

This chain links TRBV27 with TRBJ1-4; D possibly corresponds to TRBD1 (6 bases). From germline, CDR1 is MNHEY and CDR2 SMNVEV (reference sequence). V lost 8 bases and J lost 7, with 14 bases in between. The CDR3 covers 13 residues. The CDR3 bases are TGTGCCAGCGCGGACAGCCAGATTGAAAAACTGTTTTTT. Its translation: CASADSQIEKLFF. Complete variable domain (other parts from reference TRBV27 and TRBJ1-4): EAQVTQNPRYLITVTGKKLTVTCSQNMNHEYMSWYRQDPGLGLRQIYYSMNVEVTDKGDVPEGYKVSRKEKRNFPLILESPSPNQTSLYFCASADSQIEKLFFGSGTQLSVL.

The chain uses TRBV6-2 or TRBV6-3 and TRBJ1-1; perhaps TRBD1 as D (5 bases). V was clipped by 2 bases and J by 10 bases, with 23 bases between them. This CDR3 is 16 amino acids long. The germline gives CDR1 MNHEY, CDR2 SVGEGT. CDR3 region: CASSYTPRTGLIGAFF. In DNA form, the CDR3 reads TGTGCCAGCAGTTACACGCCGAGGACGGGACTTATCGGAGCTTTCTTT.

The rearrangement links TRBV18 to TRBJ1-6; D is unclear. The CDR3 is 16 amino acids. The V gene lost 1 base and the J gene lost 6 bases, with 13 bases spanning the gap. The germline gives CDR1 KGHSH, CDR2 LQKENI. CDR3 bases: TGTGCCAGCTCACCACTCAGTCCAGGCCTTAATTCACCCCTCCACTTT. This codes for CASSPLSPGLNSPLHF. Looking up the rest from reference TRBV18 and TRBJ1-6 gives the full variable domain: NAGVMQNPRHLVRRRGQEARLRCSPMKGHSHVYWYRQLPEEGLKFMVYLQKENIIDESGMPKERFSAEFPKEGPSILRIQQVVRGDSAAYFCASSPLSPGLNSPLHFGNGTRLTVT.

The V and J genes are TRBV6-5 and TRBJ1-1; 10 bases agree with TRBD1. The CDR3 covers 15 residues. Germline V gene sequence: CDR1 MNHEY, CDR2 SVGAGI. With 6 bases clipped from V and 0 bases from J, the junction kept 4 bases outside the gene matches. The CDR3 here is CASSGQGGMNTEAFF. The CDR3 nucleotides read TGTGCCAGCAGCGGACAGGGGGGCATGAACACTGAAGCTTTCTTT.

This clone was recorded once. This chain uses TRBV11-2 with TRBJ2-7; 11 positions match TRBD2. The germline V gene encodes CDR1 SGHAT and CDR2 FQNNGV. CDR3 length: 15 residues. V lost 6 bases to trimming and J lost 2 bases; unmatched junction nucleotides: 6. CDR3 sequence (DNA): TGTGCCAGCAGGTACACTAGCGGGGGTACCTACGAGCAGTACTTC. This encodes CASRYTSGGTYEQYF.

The V gene is TRBV7-8, the J gene TRBJ2-1; TRBD2 matches at 12 bases. The CDR3 covers 16 residues. Germline-derived CDR1 and CDR2 are SGHVS and FQNEAQ. V trimming: 4 bases; J trimming: 3 bases; junction bases outside the gene matches: 4. The CDR3 DNA follows: TGTGCCAGCAGCTCGACTAGCGGGAGTCGCTACAATGAGCAGTTCTTC. This gives the protein CASSSTSGSRYNEQFF.

The gene calls are TRBV7-9 and TRBJ1-1; 7 bases align to TRBD1. Germline V gene sequence: CDR1 SEHNR, CDR2 FQNEAQ (reference sequence). The ends lost 4 bases at V and 2 bases at J; junction bases unmatched: 13. This CDR3 comprises 17 residues. The CDR3 protein is CASSSLRDSRYNTEAFF. The CDR3 nucleotides read TGTGCCAGCAGCTCCCTTCGGGACAGCCGATACAACACTGAAGCTTTCTTT.

This chain connects TRBV2 to TRBJ1-1; TRBD1 matches 7 bases. Germline assignment: CDR1 SNHLY and CDR2 FYNNEI. The CDR3 has 17 residues. J lost 0 bases, V lost 2 bases, and 9 bases had no gene match. The CDR3 nucleotides read TGTGCCAGCAGTGAATTTCTCAGGGGGTCCGTGAACACTGAAGCTTTCTTT. Protein sequence: CASSEFLRGSVNTEAFF. Based on the CDR3 plus reference TRBV2 and TRBJ1-1, the full variable domain is EPEVTQTPSHQVTQMGQEVILRCVPISNHLYFYWYRQILGQKVEFLVSFYNNEISEKSEIFDDQFSVERPDGSNFTLKIRSTKLEDSAMYFCASSEFLRGSVNTEAFFGQGTRLTVV.

V gene TRBV6-4 combines with J gene TRBJ1-1, with a tentative D call TRBD1 (6 bases). Looked up from germline, CDR1 is MRHNA and CDR2 is SNTAGT. CDR3 length: 15 amino acids. V was cut by 6 bases and J by 1 base, with 15 bases left in between. CDR3 in DNA: TGTGCCAGCAGGACACAGGGTGTCGGGAACACTGAAGCTTTCTTT. Its protein product is CASRTQGVGNTEAFF.

The chain employs TRBV24-1 and TRBJ1-1, with D possibly matching TRBD1 (5 bases). Germline V gives CDR1 KGHDR, CDR2 SFDVKD. The CDR3 spans 13 residues. Trimming took 2 bases from V and 5 from J, leaving 8 bases between them. Here the CDR3 DNA reads TGTGCCACCAGTGATTCGGGGGAGACTGAAGCTTTCTTT. Its translation: CATSDSGETEAFF.

The chain links TRBV2 to TRBJ1-4; 8 bases align to TRBD1. CDR3 length: 14 residues. Germline-derived CDR1 and CDR2 are SNHLY and FYNNEI. V lost 7 bases and J lost 8; bases outside the gene matches: 9. CDR3 protein: CASNPDRAREKLFF. CDR3 nucleotide sequence: TGTGCCAGCAATCCGGACAGGGCCAGGGAAAAACTGTTTTTT.

The V call is TRBV5-1, the J call TRBJ1-2, with 9 bases matching TRBD1. Germline CDR1 reads SGHRS; CDR2 reads YFSETQ. The ends lost 1 base at V and 11 bases at J; junction bases unmatched: 9. This CDR3 region has 14 residues. CDR3 bases: TGCGCCAGCAGCTTGCGGGACAGGGCCATGAGATACACCTTC. It translates to CASSLRDRAMRYTF.

The V gene is TRBV11-2, the J gene TRBJ2-3, with a possible D match to TRBD2 (5 bases). The length of the CDR3 is 15 residues. Trimming shortened V by 7 bases and J by 1 base, and 15 bases separated the two germline ends. In germline, CDR1 is SGHAT, CDR2 FQNNGV. The CDR3: CASMGAVWGTDTQYF. DNA of the CDR3: TGTGCCAGCATGGGAGCCGTATGGGGCACAGATACGCAGTATTTT.